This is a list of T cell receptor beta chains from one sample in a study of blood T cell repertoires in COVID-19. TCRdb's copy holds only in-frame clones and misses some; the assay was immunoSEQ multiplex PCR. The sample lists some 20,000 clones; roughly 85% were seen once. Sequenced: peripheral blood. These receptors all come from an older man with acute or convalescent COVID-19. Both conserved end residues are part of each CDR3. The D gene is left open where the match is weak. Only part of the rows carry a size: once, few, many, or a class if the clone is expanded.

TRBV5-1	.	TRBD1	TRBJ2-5	CASSYGQGSRETQYF	TGCGCCAGCAGCTACGGACAGGGAAGTAGGGAGACCCAGTACTTC
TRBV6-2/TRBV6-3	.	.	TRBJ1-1	CASSPPGRRVNTEAFF	TGTGCCAGCAGTCCACCAGGGCGGAGGGTGAACACTGAAGCTTTCTTT
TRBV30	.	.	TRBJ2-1	CAWSPSSWNIEQFF	TGTGCCTGGAGTCCCTCTAGTTGGAATATCGAGCAGTTCTTC
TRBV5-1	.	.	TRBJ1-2	CASSLDGRYGYTF	TGCGCCAGCAGCTTGGACGGTCGCTATGGCTACACCTTC
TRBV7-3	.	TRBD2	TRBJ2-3	CASSPSGGITDTQYF	TGTGCCAGCAGCCCGAGCGGGGGAATCACAGATACGCAGTATTTT
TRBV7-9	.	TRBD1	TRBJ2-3	CASSPDRDTDTQYF	TGTGCCAGCAGCCCGGACAGGGACACAGATACGCAGTATTTT
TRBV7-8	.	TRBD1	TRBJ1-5	CASSGTGGNQPQHF	TGTGCCAGCAGCGGGACAGGGGGAAATCAGCCCCAGCATTTT
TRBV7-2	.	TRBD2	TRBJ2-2	CASSLGLAGDLTGELFF	TGTGCCAGCAGCTTAGGATTAGCGGGGGATCTCACCGGGGAGCTGTTTTTT
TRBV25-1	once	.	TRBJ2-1	CASSAPGRLGHLPGGQFF	TGTGCCAGCAGTGCCCCGGGGAGGTTGGGTCATTTGCCTGGAGGGCAGTTCTTC
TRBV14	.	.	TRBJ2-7	CASSPEGYIPYEQYF	TGTGCCAGCAGCCCGGAGGGGTACATCCCCTACGAGCAGTACTTC
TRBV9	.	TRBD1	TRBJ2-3	CASSAKTGGDTQYF	TGTGCCAGCAGCGCAAAGACAGGGGGGGATACGCAGTATTTT
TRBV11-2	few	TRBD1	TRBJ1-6	CASSSYRGNLALHF	TGTGCCAGCAGCTCTTACAGGGGGAACTTGGCCCTCCACTTT
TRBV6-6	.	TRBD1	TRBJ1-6	CASRVRDRGNSPLHF	TGTGCCAGCAGGGTCCGGGACAGAGGAAATTCACCCCTCCACTTT
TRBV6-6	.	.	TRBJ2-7	CASSYSAGGSYEQYF	TGTGCCAGCAGTTACTCGGCCGGGGGCTCCTACGAGCAGTACTTC
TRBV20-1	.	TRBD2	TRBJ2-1	CSASLTSGGADEQFF	TGCAGTGCTAGTTTGACTAGCGGGGGGGCAGATGAGCAGTTCTTC
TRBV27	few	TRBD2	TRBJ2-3	CASSLGRGGDTQYF	TGTGCCAGCAGTTTGGGGCGGGGGGGCGATACGCAGTATTTT
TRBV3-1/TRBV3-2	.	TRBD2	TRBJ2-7	CASSQAGLAGGSSYEQYF	TGTGCCAGCAGCCAAGCGGGACTAGCGGGGGGGAGCTCCTACGAGCAGTACTTC
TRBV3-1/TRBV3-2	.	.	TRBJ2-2	CASSHPPEIGELFF	TGTGCCAGCAGCCACCCCCCGGAGATCGGGGAGCTGTTTTTT
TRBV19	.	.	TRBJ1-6	CASSMVGGNSPLHF	TGTGCCAGTAGTATGGTAGGGGGAAATTCACCCCTCCACTTT